One sample yielded the 22 T cell receptor beta chains listed below, sequenced in a study of control samples from healthy donors and cancer patients. The data were produced by immunoSEQ multiplex PCR, yet TCRdb's version contains in-frame clones alone and is incomplete. This table holds approximately 100,000 clones, roughly nine tenths found once. Input material: blood. The origin of the receptors is a woman aged 18-29 years in good health.

V gene TRBV7-9 combines with J gene TRBJ1-3; no clear D. V dropped 2 bases and J dropped 3 bases, with 8 bases sitting between them. Per germline, CDR1 SEHNR and CDR2 FQNEAQ (reference sequence). This CDR3 has 14 amino acids. The CDR3 loop reads CASSLLQNGNTIYF. The CDR3 nucleotides are TGTGCCAGCAGCTTATTACAGAATGGAAACACCATATATTTT.

V is TRBV29-1 and J is TRBJ2-7, with unresolved D. This CDR3 region has 14 residues. CDR1 and CDR2 (germline): SQVTM, ANQGSEA. V was pared by 4 bases and J by 6 bases, with 19 bases between. The DNA of the CDR3 is TGCAGCGTTGTGATGGATTTTCGACCGAGCGAGCAGTACTTC. It specifies CSVVMDFRPSEQYF.

The chain employs TRBV2 and TRBJ2-3; 11 nucleotides align to TRBD2. This CDR3 region has 19 residues. J lost 7 bases, V lost 6 bases, and 21 bases had no gene match. The germline V gene has CDR1 SNHLY and CDR2 FYNNEI. CDR3 in amino acids: CASRPRYYTSSGGWYTQYF. DNA of the CDR3: TGTGCCAGCAGGCCCCGATACTACACATCTAGCGGGGGGTGGTATACGCAGTATTTT.

The rearrangement uses TRBV7-9 and TRBJ1-5; D is unresolved. Germline V gene sequence: CDR1 SEHNR, CDR2 FQNEAQ (reference sequence). Trimming removed 3 bases at V and 3 bases at J, with 12 bases between. CDR3 size: 15 residues. CDR3 nucleotides: TGTGCCAGCAGCTTCAATGATCGAAACAATCAGCCCCAGCATTTT. Its translation is CASSFNDRNNQPQHF. The full variable domain, its missing parts supplied by reference TRBV7-9 and TRBJ1-5, is DTGVSQNPRHKITKRGQNVTFRCDPISEHNRLYWYRQTLGQGPEFLTYFQNEAQLEKSRLLSDRFSAERPKGSFSTLEIQRTEQGDSAMYLCASSFNDRNNQPQHFGDGTRLSIL.

The DNA of the CDR3 is TGTGCCAGCAGCTCTGGGGTGAGGTGGGAAAAACTGTTTTTT. This gives the protein CASSSGVRWEKLFF. This chain uses TRBV5-6 with TRBJ1-4; D remains unclear. Deletions cut 3 bases from V and 8 bases from J, with 14 bases between. This CDR3 has 14 amino acids. Germline V gene lookup returns CDR1 SGHDT and CDR2 YYEEEE.

CDR3 protein: CASSLVDRKTGANVLTF. DNA of the CDR3: TGTGCCAGCAGCTTAGTAGACAGGAAAACTGGGGCCAACGTCCTGACTTTC. This rearrangement joins TRBV7-8 to TRBJ2-6; D may be TRBD1 (6 bases). CDR3 length: 17 residues. The V and J ends lost 1 base and 2 bases respectively, with 12 bases between them. Looked up from germline, CDR1 is SGHVS and CDR2 is FQNEAQ.

V is TRBV28 and J is TRBJ1-2; D ambiguous. Trimming cost V 3 bases and J 8 bases, with 16 bases left between them. Germline CDR1 MDHEN, CDR2 SYDVKM. CDR3 size: 14 residues. The CDR3 sequence is CASSLIGPPGGYTF. CDR3 sequence (DNA): TGTGCCAGCAGTTTGATCGGCCCACCGGGAGGCTACACCTTC.

The chain couples TRBV27 to TRBJ1-3, with a tentative D call TRBD1 (6 bases). V shed 2 bases and J shed 0 bases, with 11 bases lying between them. Germline V CDR1 and CDR2: MNHEY, SMNVEV (reference sequence). The CDR3 covers 16 residues. CDR3 sequence reads: CASSLVGASSGNTIYF. The CDR3 bases are TGTGCCAGCAGTTTAGTGGGGGCGAGCTCTGGAAACACCATATATTTT.

V usage is TRBV11-2 and J usage is TRBJ2-6, with D uncertain. V was trimmed by 0 bases and J by 0 bases, leaving 18 bases between them. This CDR3 has 20 amino acids. Germline values: CDR1 SGHAT, CDR2 FQNNGV. Written as DNA, the CDR3 is TGTGCCAGCAGCTTAGAGGCCCGGATCTATCCGGCCTCTGGGGCCAACGTCCTGACTTTC. The encoded protein is CASSLEARIYPASGANVLTF.

V usage is TRBV15 and J usage is TRBJ2-4; either TRBD1 or TRBD2 may supply D (5 bases each). Germline CDR1 is LNHNV and CDR2 is YYDKDF (reference sequence). V was shortened by 8 bases and J by 7 bases, with 12 bases between the two germline ends. CDR3 size: 12 residues. This chain's CDR3 is CATRDLRNIQYF. The CDR3 DNA sequence: TGTGCCACCCGGGACCTTAGGAACATTCAGTACTTC.

This clone was observed a single time. The chain employs TRBV3-1 (or the pseudogene TRBV3-2) and TRBJ1-3, with D uncertain. Germline V lookup: CDR1 LGHDT, CDR2 YNNKEL (reference sequence). Trimming left V 2 bases short and J 0 bases short, with 5 bases between. The CDR3 loop spans 14 amino acids. CDR3 bases: TGTGCCAGCAGCCAAAGAGGCTCTGGAAACACCATATATTTT. This gives the protein CASSQRGSGNTIYF.

The V and J genes are TRBV7-9 and TRBJ1-1; D is ambiguous. The CDR3 totals 15 residues. V lost 5 bases and J lost 0, with 13 bases in between. Germline CDR1 SEHNR, CDR2 FQNEAQ (reference sequence). This CDR3 is CASSPRTAMNTEAFF. CDR3 bases: TGTGCCAGCAGCCCCCGGACGGCCATGAACACTGAAGCTTTCTTT.

The chain carries TRBV10-3 and TRBJ1-2, with D possibly TRBD1 on 5 matching bases. The germline V gene encodes CDR1 ENHRY and CDR2 SYGVKD. Trimming left V 10 bases short and J 5 bases short, with 17 bases between. The CDR3 has 13 residues. CDR3 bases: TGTGCCACCAGCCAGGGAGATCGGTATGGCTACACCTTC. Translated, it gives CATSQGDRYGYTF.

The V and J genes are TRBV5-1 and TRBJ1-5; D uncertain. Trimming pared 0 bases from V and 5 bases from J, leaving 9 bases between. The CDR3 has 14 residues. The germline gives CDR1 SGHRS, CDR2 YFSETQ. The CDR3 region has the DNA TGCGCCAGCAGCTTGGGTCTCGGGGATCAGCCCCAGCATTTT. It yields the protein CASSLGLGDQPQHF.

This chain uses TRBV6-5 with TRBJ1-2, with D uncertain. Germline V lookup: CDR1 MNHEY, CDR2 SVGAGI. CDR3 length equals 13 residues. V was clipped by 4 bases and J by 6 bases, with 12 bases between them. The CDR3 protein is CASSFGAGNGYTF. CDR3 nucleotide sequence: TGTGCCAGCAGTTTCGGCGCGGGGAATGGCTACACCTTC.

This sequence joins TRBV25-1 and TRBJ2-1; TRBD1 aligns across 7 bases. The CDR3 totals 16 residues. Germline V gene data show CDR1 as MGHDK and CDR2 as SYGVNS. V trimming: 4 bases; J trimming: 7 bases; junction bases outside the gene matches: 13. The DNA for the CDR3 is TGTGCCAGCAGTGCCCGTCTCAGACAGGGTGAAAATGAGCAGTTCTTC. It codes for CASSARLRQGENEQFF.

V usage is TRBV9 and J usage is TRBJ2-2; D may be TRBD1 (6 bases). Trimming took off 2 bases at V and 6 bases at J, with 8 bases between the two ends. Germline CDR1 reads SGDLS; CDR2 reads YYNGEE. This CDR3 spans 13 amino acids. For the CDR3, the DNA is TGTGCCAGCAGCGTTGGGGGCCCCGGGGAGCTGTTTTTT. Protein sequence: CASSVGGPGELFF.

The rearrangement uses TRBV6-2 or TRBV6-3 and TRBJ1-1; no definite D call. CDR1 MNHEY and CDR2 SVGEGT come from the germline V gene. The CDR3 extends over 15 amino acids. Between the trimmed V and J ends, which lost 0 bases and 1 base, there was a span of 9 bases. The CDR3 coding sequence is TGTGCCAGCAGTTACTCAAGAGTGCCGAACACTGAAGCTTTCTTT. This sequence encodes CASSYSRVPNTEAFF.

The chain couples TRBV4-2 to TRBJ2-3, with D unresolved. The ends were cut back, 1 base at V and 2 bases at J, with 4 bases in the middle. CDR3 length: 13 residues. Germline loops: CDR1 LGHNA, CDR2 YNFKEQ. The CDR3 loop is CASSQVHTDTQYF. In nucleotides, the CDR3 is TGTGCCAGCAGCCAAGTCCACACAGATACGCAGTATTTT.

This clone was seen a handful of times. The chain couples TRBV5-1 to TRBJ1-3; D may be TRBD1 (5 bases). Trimming pared 0 bases from V and 4 bases from J, leaving 11 bases between. Per germline, CDR1 SGHRS and CDR2 YFSETQ. This CDR3 is 15 amino acids long. The CDR3 nucleotides are TGCGCCAGCAGCTTGGCTGGGGGTGCCGGAAACACCATATATTTT. Its protein product is CASSLAGGAGNTIYF.

The V gene is TRBV2, the J gene TRBJ2-3, with D unresolved. The germline CDR1 and CDR2 sequences are SNHLY and FYNNEI. This CDR3 region has 11 residues. Trimming shortened V by 5 bases and J by 6 bases, and 6 bases separated the two germline ends. The CDR3 spells CASSPWDTQYF. The CDR3 DNA reads as TGTGCCAGCAGTCCGTGGGATACGCAGTATTTT.

This clone turned up a few times. The chain joins TRBV10-3 to TRBJ1-2; D uncertain. Germline CDR1 reads ENHRY; CDR2 reads SYGVKD. The CDR3 covers 13 residues. Trimming removed 5 bases from V and 2 bases from J, with 9 bases in between. The CDR3: CAISSTGNYGYTF. The DNA for the CDR3 is TGTGCCATCAGTTCTACGGGGAACTATGGCTACACCTTC.